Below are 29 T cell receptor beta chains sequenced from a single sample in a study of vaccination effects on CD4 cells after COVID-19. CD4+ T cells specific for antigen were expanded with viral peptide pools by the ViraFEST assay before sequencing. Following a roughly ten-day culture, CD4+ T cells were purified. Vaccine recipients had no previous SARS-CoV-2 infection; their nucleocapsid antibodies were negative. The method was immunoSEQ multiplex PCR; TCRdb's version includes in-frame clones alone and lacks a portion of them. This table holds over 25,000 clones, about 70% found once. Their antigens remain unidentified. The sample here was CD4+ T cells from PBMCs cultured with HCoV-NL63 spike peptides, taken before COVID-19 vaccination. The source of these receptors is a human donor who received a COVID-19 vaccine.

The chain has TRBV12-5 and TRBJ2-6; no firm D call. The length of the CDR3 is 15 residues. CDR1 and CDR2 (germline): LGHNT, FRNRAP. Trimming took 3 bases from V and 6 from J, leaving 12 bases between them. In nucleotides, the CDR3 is TGTGCTAGTGGTTTTTGGACCCCAGCGGCCAACGTCCTGACTTTC. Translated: CASGFWTPAANVLTF.

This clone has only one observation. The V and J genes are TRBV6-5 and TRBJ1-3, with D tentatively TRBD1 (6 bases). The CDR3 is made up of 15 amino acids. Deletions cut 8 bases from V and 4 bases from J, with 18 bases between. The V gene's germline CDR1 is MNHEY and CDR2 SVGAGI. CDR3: CASRRQAGSGNTIYF. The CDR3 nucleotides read TGTGCCAGCCGAAGACAGGCTGGATCCGGAAACACCATATATTTT.

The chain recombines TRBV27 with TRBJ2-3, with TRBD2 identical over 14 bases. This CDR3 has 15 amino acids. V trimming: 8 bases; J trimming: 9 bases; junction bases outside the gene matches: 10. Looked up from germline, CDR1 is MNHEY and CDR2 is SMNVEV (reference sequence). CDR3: CASGRLAGGRGTQYF. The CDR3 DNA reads TGTGCCAGCGGGCGACTAGCGGGAGGGAGAGGGACGCAGTATTTT.

The CDR3 is CASSLEVIPYEQYF. The DNA for the CDR3 is TGTGCCAGCAGCTTAGAAGTTATACCCTACGAGCAGTACTTC. This chain joins TRBV7-2 and TRBJ2-7, with D uncertain. The CDR3 has 14 amino acids. Per germline, CDR1 SGHTA and CDR2 FQGNSA. V lost 1 base, J lost 2 bases, and 9 bases lay in between.

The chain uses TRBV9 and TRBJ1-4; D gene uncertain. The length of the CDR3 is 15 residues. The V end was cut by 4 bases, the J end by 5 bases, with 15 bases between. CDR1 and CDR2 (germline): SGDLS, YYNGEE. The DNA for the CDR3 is TGTGCCAGCAGCCCCGAGGCGCGGTTAAATGAAAAACTGTTTTTT. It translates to CASSPEARLNEKLFF.

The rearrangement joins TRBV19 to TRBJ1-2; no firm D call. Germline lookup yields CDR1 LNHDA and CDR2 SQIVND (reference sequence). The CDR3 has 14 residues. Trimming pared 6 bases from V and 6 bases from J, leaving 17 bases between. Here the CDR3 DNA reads TGTGCCAGTAGCCCACGGACGGATTCCCATGGCTACACCTTC. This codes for CASSPRTDSHGYTF.

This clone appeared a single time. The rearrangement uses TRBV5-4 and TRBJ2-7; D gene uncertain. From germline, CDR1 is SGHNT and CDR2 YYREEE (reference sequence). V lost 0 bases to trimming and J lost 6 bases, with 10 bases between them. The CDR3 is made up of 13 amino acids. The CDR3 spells CASSLVADSEQYF. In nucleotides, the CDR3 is TGTGCCAGCAGCTTGGTAGCCGATAGCGAGCAGTACTTC. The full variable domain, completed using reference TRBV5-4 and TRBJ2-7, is ETGVTQSPTHLIKTRGQQVTLRCSSQSGHNTVSWYQQALGQGPQFIFQYYREEENGRGNFPPRFSGLQFPNYSSELNVNALELDDSALYLCASSLVADSEQYFGPGTRLTVT.

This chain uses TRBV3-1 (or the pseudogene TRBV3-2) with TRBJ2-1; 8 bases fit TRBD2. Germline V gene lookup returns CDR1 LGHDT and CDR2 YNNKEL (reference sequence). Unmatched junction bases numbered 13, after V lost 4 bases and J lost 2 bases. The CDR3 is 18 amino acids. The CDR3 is CASSLQRISGRAYNEQFF. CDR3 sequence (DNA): TGTGCCAGCAGCCTCCAGCGGATCTCCGGGAGGGCCTACAATGAGCAGTTCTTC.

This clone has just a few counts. This chain's CDR3 is CASSSLTGNTGELFF. CDR3 in DNA: TGTGCCAGCTCATCCCTGACTGGTAACACCGGGGAGCTGTTTTTT. The chain employs TRBV18 and TRBJ2-2; D ambiguous. Germline V gene data show CDR1 as KGHSH and CDR2 as LQKENI. The CDR3 runs 15 residues. Trimming took 5 bases from V and 2 from J, leaving 12 bases between them. The whole variable domain, remainder taken from reference TRBV18 and TRBJ2-2, is NAGVMQNPRHLVRRRGQEARLRCSPMKGHSHVYWYRQLPEEGLKFMVYLQKENIIDESGMPKERFSAEFPKEGPSILRIQQVVRGDSAAYFCASSSLTGNTGELFFGEGSRLTVL.

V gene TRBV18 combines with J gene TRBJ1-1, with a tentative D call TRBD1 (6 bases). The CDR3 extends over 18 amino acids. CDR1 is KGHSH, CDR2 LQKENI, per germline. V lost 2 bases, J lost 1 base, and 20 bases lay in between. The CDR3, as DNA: TGTGCCAGCTCACCATTACGGGTGTCCGGACAGCAGAACACTGAAGCTTTCTTT. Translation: CASSPLRVSGQQNTEAFF.

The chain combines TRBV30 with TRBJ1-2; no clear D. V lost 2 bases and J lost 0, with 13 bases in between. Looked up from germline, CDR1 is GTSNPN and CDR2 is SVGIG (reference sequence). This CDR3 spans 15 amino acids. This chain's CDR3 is CAWSNAEPTNYGYTF. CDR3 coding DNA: TGTGCCTGGAGTAATGCAGAACCCACTAACTATGGCTACACCTTC.

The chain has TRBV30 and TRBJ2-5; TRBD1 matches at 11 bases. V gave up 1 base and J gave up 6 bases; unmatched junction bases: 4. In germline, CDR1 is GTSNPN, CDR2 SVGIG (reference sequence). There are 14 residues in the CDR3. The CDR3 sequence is CAWSAGQGAKTQYF. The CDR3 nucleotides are TGTGCCTGGAGTGCAGGACAGGGGGCGAAGACCCAGTACTTC.

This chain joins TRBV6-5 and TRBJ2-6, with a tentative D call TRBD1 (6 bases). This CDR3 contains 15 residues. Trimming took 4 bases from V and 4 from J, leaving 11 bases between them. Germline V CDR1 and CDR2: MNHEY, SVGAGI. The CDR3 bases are TGTGCCAGCAGTTCAGGGGTGGGAGGGGCCAACGTCCTGACTTTC. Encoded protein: CASSSGVGGANVLTF.

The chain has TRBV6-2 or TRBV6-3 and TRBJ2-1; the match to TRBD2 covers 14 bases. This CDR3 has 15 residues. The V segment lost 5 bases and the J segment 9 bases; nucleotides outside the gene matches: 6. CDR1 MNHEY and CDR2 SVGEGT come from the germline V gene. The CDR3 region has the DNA TGTGCCAGCAGTGGGGGACTAGCGGGAGTAGGTGAGCAGTTCTTC. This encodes CASSGGLAGVGEQFF.

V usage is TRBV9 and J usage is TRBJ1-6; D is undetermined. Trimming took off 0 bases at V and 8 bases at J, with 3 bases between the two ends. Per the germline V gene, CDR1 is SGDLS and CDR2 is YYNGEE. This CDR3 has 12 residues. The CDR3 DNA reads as TGTGCCAGCAGCGTAGGGGATTCACCCCTCCACTTT. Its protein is CASSVGDSPLHF.

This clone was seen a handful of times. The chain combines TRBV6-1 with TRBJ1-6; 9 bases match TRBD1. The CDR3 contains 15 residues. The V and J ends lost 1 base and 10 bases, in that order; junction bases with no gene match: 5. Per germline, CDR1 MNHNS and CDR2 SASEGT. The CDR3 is CASSEVDRGDSPLHF. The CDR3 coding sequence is TGTGCCAGCAGTGAAGTGGACAGGGGAGACTCACCCCTCCACTTT.

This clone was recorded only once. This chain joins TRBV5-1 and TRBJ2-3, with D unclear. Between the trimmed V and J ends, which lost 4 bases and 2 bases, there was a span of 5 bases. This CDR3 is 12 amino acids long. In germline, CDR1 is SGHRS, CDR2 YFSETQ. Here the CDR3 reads CASSPNTDTQYF. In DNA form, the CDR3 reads TGCGCCAGCAGCCCAAACACAGATACGCAGTATTTT.

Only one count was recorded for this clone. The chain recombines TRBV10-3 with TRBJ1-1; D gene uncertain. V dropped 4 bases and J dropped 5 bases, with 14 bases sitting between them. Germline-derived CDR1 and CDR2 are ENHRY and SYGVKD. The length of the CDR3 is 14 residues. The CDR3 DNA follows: TGTGCCATCAGTGGGAGACCCCCGGAGACTGAAGCTTTCTTT. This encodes CAISGRPPETEAFF.

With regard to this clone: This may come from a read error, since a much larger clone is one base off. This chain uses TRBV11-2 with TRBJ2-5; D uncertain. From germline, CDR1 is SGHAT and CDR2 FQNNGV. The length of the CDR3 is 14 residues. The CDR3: CASSLSLGKETRYF. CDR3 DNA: TGTGCCAGCAGCTTATCGTTGGGGAAAGAGACCCGGTACTTC.

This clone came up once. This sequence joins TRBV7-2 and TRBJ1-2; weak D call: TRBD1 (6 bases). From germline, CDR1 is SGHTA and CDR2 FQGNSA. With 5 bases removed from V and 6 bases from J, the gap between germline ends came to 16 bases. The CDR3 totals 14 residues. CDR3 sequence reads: CASSPGGGSHGYTF. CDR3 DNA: TGTGCCAGCAGCCCCGGAGGGGGTAGTCATGGCTACACCTTC.

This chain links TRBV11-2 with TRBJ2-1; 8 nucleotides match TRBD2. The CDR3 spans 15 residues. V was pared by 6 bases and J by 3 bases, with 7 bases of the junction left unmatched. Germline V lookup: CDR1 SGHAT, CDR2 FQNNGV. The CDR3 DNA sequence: TGTGCCAGCAGAGATCTAGCGGGCATCTACAATGAGCAGTTCTTC. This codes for CASRDLAGIYNEQFF.

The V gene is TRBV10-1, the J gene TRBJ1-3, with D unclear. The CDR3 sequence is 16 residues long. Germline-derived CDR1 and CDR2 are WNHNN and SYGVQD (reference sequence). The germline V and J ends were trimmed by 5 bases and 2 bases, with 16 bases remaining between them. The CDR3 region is CASSSFTERPGNTIYF. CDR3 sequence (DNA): TGCGCCAGCAGTTCTTTTACAGAGCGTCCTGGAAACACCATATATTTT.

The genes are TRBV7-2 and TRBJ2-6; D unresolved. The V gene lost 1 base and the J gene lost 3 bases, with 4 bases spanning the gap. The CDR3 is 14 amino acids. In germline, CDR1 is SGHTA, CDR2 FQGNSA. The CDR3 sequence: CASSLDSGANVLTF. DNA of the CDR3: TGTGCCAGCAGCTTAGATAGTGGGGCCAACGTCCTGACTTTC.

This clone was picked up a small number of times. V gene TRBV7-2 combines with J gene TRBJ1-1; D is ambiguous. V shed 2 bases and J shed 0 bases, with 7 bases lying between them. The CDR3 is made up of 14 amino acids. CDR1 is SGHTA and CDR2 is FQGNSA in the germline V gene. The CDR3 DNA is TGTGCCAGCAGCTTATCTGGATTGAACACTGAAGCTTTCTTT. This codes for CASSLSGLNTEAFF.

CDR3: CASSYSSGGNTEAFF. The CDR3 DNA reads TGTGCCAGCAGTTACTCCTCCGGGGGGAATACTGAAGCTTTCTTT. The chain carries TRBV6-6 and TRBJ1-1, with D tentatively TRBD1 (5 bases). Germline V gene lookup returns CDR1 MNHNY and CDR2 SVGAGI (reference sequence). The CDR3 is 15 amino acids. V was clipped by 0 bases and J by 5 bases, with 13 bases between them.

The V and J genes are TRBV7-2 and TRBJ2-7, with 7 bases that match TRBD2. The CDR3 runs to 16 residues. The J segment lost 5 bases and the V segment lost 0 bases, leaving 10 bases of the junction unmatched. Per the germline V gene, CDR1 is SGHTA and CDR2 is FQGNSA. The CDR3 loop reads CASSLARAGSFDEQYF. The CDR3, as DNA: TGTGCCAGCAGCTTAGCGAGAGCGGGAAGTTTTGACGAGCAGTACTTC.

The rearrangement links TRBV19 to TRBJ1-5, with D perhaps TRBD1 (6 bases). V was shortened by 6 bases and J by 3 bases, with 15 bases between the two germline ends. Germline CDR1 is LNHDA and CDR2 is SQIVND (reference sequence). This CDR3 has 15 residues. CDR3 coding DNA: TGTGCCAGTAGCTCGGGACACGGCGTCAATCAGCCCCAGCATTTT. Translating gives CASSSGHGVNQPQHF. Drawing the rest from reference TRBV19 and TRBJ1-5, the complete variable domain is DGGITQSPKYLFRKEGQNVTLSCEQNLNHDAMYWYRQDPGQGLRLIYYSQIVNDFQKGDIAEGYSVSREKKESFPLTVTSAQKNPTAFYLCASSSGHGVNQPQHFGDGTRLSIL.

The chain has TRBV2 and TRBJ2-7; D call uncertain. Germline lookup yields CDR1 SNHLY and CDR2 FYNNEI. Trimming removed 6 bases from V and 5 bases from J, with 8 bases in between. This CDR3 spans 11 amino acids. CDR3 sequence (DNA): TGTGCCAGCAGCCGTCTAGACGAGCAGTACTTC. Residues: CASSRLDEQYF. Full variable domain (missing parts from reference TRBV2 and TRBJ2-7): EPEVTQTPSHQVTQMGQEVILRCVPISNHLYFYWYRQILGQKVEFLVSFYNNEISEKSEIFDDQFSVERPDGSNFTLKIRSTKLEDSAMYFCASSRLDEQYFGPGTRLTVT.

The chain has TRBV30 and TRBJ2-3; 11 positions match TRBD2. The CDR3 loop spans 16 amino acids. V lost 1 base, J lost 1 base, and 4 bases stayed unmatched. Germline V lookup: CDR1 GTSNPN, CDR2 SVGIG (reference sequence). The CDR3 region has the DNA TGTGCCTGGAGTGGACTAGCGGGGTTCCGCACAGATACGCAGTATTTT. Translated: CAWSGLAGFRTDTQYF. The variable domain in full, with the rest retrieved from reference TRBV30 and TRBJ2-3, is SQTIHQWPATLVQPVGSPLSLECTVEGTSNPNLYWYRQAAGRGLQLLFYSVGIGQISSEVPQNLSASRPQDRQFILSSKKLLLSDSGFYLCAWSGLAGFRTDTQYFGPGTRLTVL.